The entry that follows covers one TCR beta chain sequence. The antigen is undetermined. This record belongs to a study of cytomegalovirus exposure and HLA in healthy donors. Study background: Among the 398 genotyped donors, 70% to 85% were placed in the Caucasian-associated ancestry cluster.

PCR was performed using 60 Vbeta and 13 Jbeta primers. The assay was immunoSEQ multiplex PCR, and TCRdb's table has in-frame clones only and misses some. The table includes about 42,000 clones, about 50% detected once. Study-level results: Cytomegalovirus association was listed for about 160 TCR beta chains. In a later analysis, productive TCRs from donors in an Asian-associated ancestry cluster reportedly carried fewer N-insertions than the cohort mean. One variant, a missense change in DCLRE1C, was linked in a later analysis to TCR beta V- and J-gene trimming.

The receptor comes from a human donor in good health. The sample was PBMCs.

In DNA, the CDR3 is TGTGCCAGCAGTGGGACAGGGGGCAAGAACGAGCAGTACTTC. Translated, it gives CASSGTGGKNEQYF. The rearrangement uses TRBV27 and TRBJ2-7; TRBD1 agrees at 12 bases. The CDR3 has 14 amino acids. With V trimmed by 5 bases and J by 5 bases, 4 bases remained unmatched. Germline values: CDR1 MNHEY, CDR2 SMNVEV (reference sequence).